This T cell receptor beta chain came from a study of shared clonotypes between healthy human individuals. Study observations and caveats: Rarefaction showed sorted-subset sequencing was incomplete despite large depth. A limitation of the genetic and exposure-history diversity represented arose from few donors.

The table came from immunoSEQ multiplex PCR; TCRdb's copy has only in-frame clones and leaves some out. The sample has over a million clones; around 82% are singletons. CDR1 is MDHEN, CDR2 SYDVKM, per germline. This CDR3 is 14 amino acids long. Germline trimming cut 6 bases from V and 3 bases from J; bases unmatched to any gene: 4. In its sample, this clone was seen a few times. No antigen is known for it. V and J are TRBV28 and TRBJ2-1, with 8 bases fitting TRBD2. The specimen sequenced was memory CD4+ T cells from PBMCs. As for subset: CD45RA-negative fraction. This TCR derives from a young man in good health. Some clones in this sample may be carry-over from other donors' samples. In DNA, the CDR3 is TGTGCCAGCAGGCGACTAGCGTACTACAATGAGCAGTTCTTC. Translating gives CASRRLAYYNEQFF.